These 32 T cell receptor beta chains were sequenced from one sample in a study of breast tumors, draining lymph nodes, adjacent tissues. MiXCR, run by TCRdb on the multiplex PCR reads, gives a single entry per CDR3 protein. Of 200,000 or so distinct CDR3 sequences listed, around 33% are singletons. Samples came from axillary lymph nodes draining the breast cancer. The sequenced sample was axillary lymph node tissue. The source of these receptors is a female donor with breast cancer. Some clones in this sample may be carry-over from other donors' samples.

CDR3 nucleotides: TGTGCCAGCAGCTTAGCCTTACCCGGGCTGTGCTCTGGGGCCAACGTCCTGACTTTC. This sequence encodes CASSLALPGLCSGANVLTF. The chain couples TRBV7-9 to TRBJ2-6; D not certain. Between the trimmed V and J ends, which lost 0 bases and 0 bases, there was a span of 15 bases. The V gene's germline CDR1 is SEHNR and CDR2 FQNEAQ (reference sequence). This CDR3 has 19 amino acids.

Turning to this clonotype: Mismatch with germline at one junction end may stem from a read error. The CDR3 loop is CASSKNPGQNYKQYF. The CDR3 coding sequence is TGTGCCAGCAGCAAAAACCCGGGACAGAACTACAAGCAGTACTTC. The V and J genes are TRBV5-5 and TRBJ2-7; 7 bases fit TRBD1. The CDR3 is made up of 15 amino acids. Germline V gene data show CDR1 as SGHKS and CDR2 as YYEKEE (reference sequence).

V is TRBV25-1 and J is TRBJ1-1, with D unresolved. The CDR3 sequence is 14 residues long. Germline V gene sequence: CDR1 MGHDK, CDR2 SYGVNS. V was trimmed by 5 bases and J by 3 bases, leaving 13 bases between them. In nucleotides, the CDR3 is TGTGCCAGCAGTCGCGACTGGGAGGACACTGAAGCTTTCTTT. Amino acid sequence: CASSRDWEDTEAFF.

The table lists this clonotype with many counts. V is TRBV30 and J is TRBJ1-4; possible D gene TRBD1, 5 bases. The V end lost 1 base, the J end lost 5 bases, and 8 bases lay between the germline ends. Germline values: CDR1 GTSNPN, CDR2 SVGIG (reference sequence). The CDR3 is 13 residues long. CDR3 residues: CAWSGQLNEKLFF. CDR3 sequence (DNA): TGTGCCTGGAGTGGACAGCTGAATGAAAAACTGTTTTTT.

There are many counts of this clonotype. The chain links TRBV19 to TRBJ1-2; D not resolved. Germline values: CDR1 LNHDA, CDR2 SQIVND (reference sequence). The V end was cut by 6 bases, the J end by 8 bases, with 13 bases between. The CDR3 extends over 12 amino acids. The CDR3 DNA follows: TGTGCCAGTAGCCGCGGGAGGTGGGGCTACACCTTC. It translates to CASSRGRWGYTF.

This clonotype came up many times. The chain joins TRBV19 to TRBJ2-4; no firm D call. Germline loops: CDR1 LNHDA, CDR2 SQIVND (reference sequence). CDR3 size: 14 residues. V was shortened by 5 bases and J by 0 bases, with 8 bases between the two germline ends. The CDR3 DNA reads as TGTGCCAGTAGTGACGGTTTAGCCAAAAACATTCAGTACTTC. Its protein product is CASSDGLAKNIQYF.

This clonotype was seen many times. The rearrangement joins TRBV6-5 to TRBJ2-1; D is possibly TRBD2 (5 bases). The CDR3 extends over 14 amino acids. The germline V gene encodes CDR1 MNHEY and CDR2 SVGAGI. V lost 2 bases and J lost 6, with 11 bases in between. The CDR3 is CASSYTDSLNEQFF. The DNA of the CDR3 is TGTGCCAGCAGTTACACGGACTCCCTCAATGAGCAGTTCTTC.

The chain is built from TRBV2 and TRBJ2-7; 10 nucleotides line up with TRBD2. The trim removed 7 bases at V and 9 bases at J, leaving 15 bases unmatched. The CDR3 sequence is 15 residues long. CDR1 is SNHLY and CDR2 is FYNNEI in the germline V gene. The CDR3 sequence is CASKPLAGDHVGQYF. DNA of the CDR3: TGTGCCAGCAAGCCCCTAGCGGGGGACCACGTAGGGCAGTACTTC.

This clonotype was seen ten or more times. The chain has TRBV19 and TRBJ2-1, with 10 bases aligning to TRBD2. V shed 10 bases, J shed 1 base, and the junction held 4 bases outside the gene matches. The CDR3 covers 14 residues. Germline loops: CDR1 LNHDA, CDR2 SQIVND (reference sequence). The chain's CDR3 is CATVAGGSYNEQFF. The CDR3 nucleotides read TGTGCCACCGTAGCGGGGGGTTCCTACAATGAGCAGTTCTTC.

V gene TRBV10-1 combines with J gene TRBJ2-2; tentative D call: TRBD2 (5 bases). V was pared by 3 bases and J by 4 bases, with 9 bases between. CDR3 length: 14 amino acids. Per germline, CDR1 WNHNN and CDR2 SYGVQD (reference sequence). This CDR3 reads CASSERAGTGELFF. As DNA, the CDR3 is TGCGCCAGCAGTGAAAGGGCGGGCACCGGGGAGCTGTTTTTT.

As to this clonotype: One base away lies a much larger clone, so this may be a sequencing read error. The chain uses TRBV11-2 and TRBJ1-5, with D possibly TRBD1 on 5 matching bases. This CDR3 has 14 residues. Germline CDR1 is SGHAT and CDR2 is FQNNGV. DNA for the CDR3: TGTGCCAGCGGCTTAGATGGGGGGGATCAGCCCCAGCATTTT. Encoded protein: CASGLDGGDQPQHF.

J is TRBJ2-7 and V is TRBV7-9; TRBD1 aligns across 11 bases. V trimming: 5 bases; J trimming: 4 bases; junction bases outside the gene matches: 4. The CDR3 extends over 14 amino acids. The V gene's germline CDR1 is SEHNR and CDR2 FQNEAQ (reference sequence). This CDR3 reads CASSRTGGEYEQYF. CDR3 DNA: TGTGCCAGCAGCCGGACAGGGGGCGAGTACGAGCAGTACTTC.

V gene TRBV18 combines with J gene TRBJ1-2; 12 bases agree with TRBD1. Germline assignment: CDR1 KGHSH and CDR2 LQKENI. CDR3 size: 15 residues. V was pared by 5 bases and J by 7 bases, with 8 bases of the junction left unmatched. The CDR3 loop reads CASSGGTGGGVGYTF. DNA for the CDR3: TGTGCCAGCTCAGGCGGGACAGGGGGCGGCGTTGGCTACACCTTC.

This CDR3 reads CASSPGPNNQPQHF. In DNA form, the CDR3 reads TGTGCCAGCTCACCAGGACCCAACAATCAGCCCCAGCATTTT. V usage is TRBV18 and J usage is TRBJ1-5, with D hard to call. CDR1 is KGHSH and CDR2 is LQKENI in the germline V gene. V lost 2 bases and J 3 bases, leaving 8 bases between the germline ends. This CDR3 contains 14 residues.

A word on this clonotype: Given a much more abundant clone one base away, this may be a read error. This CDR3 is missing its conserved last phenylalanine or tryptophan, likely due to a read error. It is unclear where the CDR3 begins or ends on the DNA, so no DNA is shown, and the CDR3 is as TCRdb lists it. This sequence joins TRBV7-9 and TRBJ2-1; TRBD1, as called in the table, went unchecked against the DNA. 14 amino acids form the CDR3, both terminal residues included. Germline CDR1 SEHNR, CDR2 FQNEAQ (reference sequence). The CDR3: CASSKTTSAPNEFL.

At least ten counts were recorded for this clonotype. The chain couples TRBV12-3 or TRBV12-4 to TRBJ1-2, with 7 positions matching TRBD1. The CDR3 contains 15 residues. Trimming took 6 bases from V and 1 from J; bases not matched to a gene: 8. DNA for the CDR3: TGTGCCAGCAGCCGAGGGGGCGCCTATAACTATGGCTACACCTTC. This gives the protein CASSRGGAYNYGYTF.

With respect to this clonotype: This may arise from a read error, as a much more abundant clone is one base away. This likely comes from a read error, as the CDR3 has no conserved phenylalanine or tryptophan at its end. The chain employs TRBV11-2 and TRBJ2-2; TRBD1 aligns across 9 bases. This CDR3 spans 19 amino acids. CDR1 SGHAT and CDR2 FQNNGV come from the germline V gene. The ends lost 5 bases at V and 5 bases at J; junction bases unmatched: 18. DNA of the CDR3: TGTGCCAGCAGCACAGGATTTCGCGAAGGGACAGGGTATACCGGGGAGCTGTTTCTT. Protein product: CASSTGFREGTGYTGELFL.

In regard to this clonotype: The junction departs from germline at one end; a sequencing error may be responsible. The chain uses TRBV7-8 and TRBJ2-3; 8 nucleotides line up with TRBD1. The germline V gene encodes CDR1 SGHVS and CDR2 FQNEAQ. The CDR3 runs to 18 residues. CDR3 region: CASSRPARGQAVEDTQYF. The DNA of the CDR3 is TGCGCCAGCAGCCGCCCCGCCAGGGGACAGGCAGTAGAAGATACGCAGTATTTT.

This clonotype was counted only a few times. A read error may produce the germline difference seen at one junction end. This chain joins TRBV7-9 and TRBJ1-2; tentative D call: TRBD1 (5 bases). The CDR3 has 15 amino acids. Germline assignment: CDR1 SEHNR and CDR2 FQNEAQ (reference sequence). CDR3 nucleotide sequence: TGTGCCAGCAGCCTCGAAAGGGCCGGGGGAGCTGGCTACCCCTTC. Its protein product is CASSLERAGGAGYPF. Looking up the rest from reference TRBV7-9 and TRBJ1-2 gives the full variable domain: DTGVSQNPRHKITKRGQNVTFRCDPISEHNRLYWYRQTLGQGPEFLTYFQNEAQLEKSRLLSDRFSAERPKGSFSTLEIQRTEQGDSAMYLCASSLERAGGAGYPFGSGTRLTVV.

This clonotype was found many times. V gene TRBV5-1 combines with J gene TRBJ2-2; D unclear. Trimming shortened V by 2 bases and J by 0 bases, and 11 bases separated the two germline ends. Per the germline V gene, CDR1 is SGHRS and CDR2 is YFSETQ. CDR3 size: 16 residues. The DNA of the CDR3 is TGCGCCAGCAGCTTCGAAGGTCGACCGAACACCGGGGAGCTGTTTTTT. Amino acids: CASSFEGRPNTGELFF.

This clonotype was seen many times. The V call is TRBV20-1, the J call TRBJ2-5; the match to TRBD2 covers 8 bases. In germline, CDR1 is DFQATT, CDR2 SNEGSKA (reference sequence). This CDR3 region has 14 residues. V shed 6 bases, J shed 1 base, and the junction held 7 bases outside the gene matches. CDR3 protein: CSAPGGGTQETQYF. The DNA for the CDR3 is TGCAGTGCGCCCGGGGGGGGGACCCAAGAGACCCAGTACTTC.

This clonotype has at least ten counts. CDR3 region: CASRPQAGRADEQFF. CDR3 coding DNA: TGTGCCAGCAGGCCCCAAGCAGGGCGGGCGGATGAGCAGTTCTTC. The rearrangement uses TRBV6-4 and TRBJ2-1; D tentatively reads TRBD1 or TRBD2 (5 bases each). Trimming removed 6 bases at V and 8 bases at J, with 20 bases between. Germline CDR1 is MRHNA and CDR2 is SNTAGT. CDR3 size: 15 residues.

Details on this clonotype: At one end the junction does not follow the germline gene, possibly because of a read error. The chain recombines TRBV10-3 with TRBJ2-3; 9 bases are a match to TRBD1. Germline CDR1 and CDR2: ENHRY and SYGVKD. CDR3 length: 16 residues. In nucleotides, the CDR3 is TGTGCCACCAGTCCCACCGGGACAGGGCCAGGAGATACGCAGTATTTT. Its protein is CATSPTGTGPGDTQYF.

V and J are TRBV7-3 and TRBJ2-1, with TRBD2 matching 16 bases. The CDR3 length is 19 residues. CDR1 and CDR2 (germline): SGHTA, FQGTGA. V shed 5 bases and J 10 bases; nucleotides not matched to a gene: 17. The CDR3 DNA is TGTGCCAGCAGCCAACTGGGGACCGGGACTAGCGGGGGGGCTAGAGAGCAGTTCTTC. It codes for CASSQLGTGTSGGAREQFF.

The chain is built from TRBV24-1 and TRBJ2-5; D gene ambiguous. Trimming removed 5 bases at V and 5 bases at J, with 8 bases between. This CDR3 contains 12 residues. The germline V gene has CDR1 KGHDR and CDR2 SFDVKD. The CDR3 nucleotides read TGTGCCACCAGTGGTGGGGTTGAGACCCAGTACTTC. Translating it yields CATSGGVETQYF.

In this sample, this clonotype turned up many times. The CDR3 nucleotides are TGTGCCAGCAGCCGCCGGAGCTCCTATAATTCACCCCTCCACTTT. Its protein is CASSRRSSYNSPLHF. V and J are TRBV5-6 and TRBJ1-6; D remains ambiguous. Trimming removed 4 bases from V and 0 bases from J, with 8 bases in between. Germline V gene data show CDR1 as SGHDT and CDR2 as YYEEEE. CDR3 length: 15 amino acids.

The count of this clonotype is one. The chain carries TRBV25-1 and TRBJ1-5, with D tentatively TRBD1 (6 bases). This CDR3 comprises 15 residues. The V end lost 4 bases, the J end lost 5 bases, and 15 bases lay between the germline ends. Germline CDR1 reads MGHDK; CDR2 reads SYGVNS. The CDR3 coding sequence is TGTGCCAGCAGTGCCTATCGGGGGCAAGATCAGCCCCAGCATTTT. Amino acids: CASSAYRGQDQPQHF.

This clonotype was picked up many times. The chain uses TRBV18 and TRBJ2-7, with no clear D. V was cut by 2 bases and J by 4 bases, with 12 bases left in between. CDR1 and CDR2 from the germline V gene are KGHSH and LQKENI. The CDR3 is 14 residues long. In DNA form, the CDR3 reads TGTGCCAGCTCACCAGACTCCGGTGGTTACGAGCAGTACTTC. It codes for CASSPDSGGYEQYF.

The genes are TRBV12-3 or TRBV12-4 and TRBJ2-7; a weak D match, TRBD1 (7 bases). The CDR3 totals 16 residues. V lost 3 bases and J lost 0, with 15 bases in between. The CDR3 region is CASSFRQGGSSYEQYF. The CDR3 bases are TGTGCCAGCAGTTTCAGGCAGGGGGGAAGCTCCTACGAGCAGTACTTC.

As regards this clonotype: The junction differs from germline at one of its ends, possibly a read error. CDR3 amino acids: CASIAPTGRGGYTF. Written as DNA, the CDR3 is TGTGCTAGCATCGCACCTACGGGGAGGGGCGGCTACACCTTC. This sequence joins TRBV7-7 and TRBJ1-2; D possibly corresponds to TRBD1 (5 bases). The CDR3 is made up of 14 amino acids. CDR1 SSHAT and CDR2 FNYEAQ come from the germline V gene (reference sequence).

This clonotype was seen only a few times. This chain joins TRBV3-1 and TRBJ2-2, with D perhaps TRBD1 (6 bases). From germline, CDR1 is LGHDT and CDR2 YNNKEL (reference sequence). V was pared by 4 bases and J by 4 bases, with 13 bases between. This CDR3 is built from 15 residues. CDR3 amino acids: CASSLSDRGTGELFF. The DNA of the CDR3 is TGTGCCAGCAGCCTCTCGGACAGAGGCACCGGGGAGCTGTTTTTT. The full variable domain, with the rest looked up from reference TRBV3-1 and TRBJ2-2, is DTAVSQTPKYLVTQMGNDKSIKCEQNLGHDTMYWYKQDSKKFLKIMFSYNNKELIINETVPNRFSPKSPDKAHLNLHINSLELGDSAVYFCASSLSDRGTGELFFGEGSRLTVL.

As to this clonotype: The junction departs from the called germline gene at one end, perhaps through a read error. The CDR3 is CAGRRPGDNQETQYF. DNA for the CDR3: TGTGCCGGCCGACGGCCAGGGGACAACCAAGAGACCCAGTATTTC. This rearrangement joins TRBV7-2 to TRBJ2-5; tentatively, D is TRBD1 (6 bases). The CDR3 is 15 amino acids. The germline CDR1 and CDR2 sequences are SGHTA and FQGNSA.